This T cell receptor beta chain was recorded in a study of T cells after yellow fever vaccination. CDR3 size: 16 residues. V lost 5 bases to trimming and J lost 1 base, with 14 bases between them. CDR1 is SGHTA, CDR2 FQGNSA, per germline. TCRdb ran MiXCR on the 5' RACE reads and lists one entry per CDR3 protein. This sample carries about 350,000 distinct CDR3 sequences, around 10% of them seen once, and the ten largest clones take 15% to 20%. In its sample, this clonotype was seen a few times. The sequencing used PBMCs, collected on the day of the first yellow fever vaccination. The TCR was taken from a man aged 18 to 29 who received the YFV17D yellow fever vaccine. The V and J genes are TRBV7-2 and TRBJ2-2; possible D gene TRBD2, 6 bases. CDR3 DNA: TGTGCCAGCAGCCAACAAACGGGGGAGAACACCGGGGAGCTGTTTTTT. Its translation is CASSQQTGENTGELFF.